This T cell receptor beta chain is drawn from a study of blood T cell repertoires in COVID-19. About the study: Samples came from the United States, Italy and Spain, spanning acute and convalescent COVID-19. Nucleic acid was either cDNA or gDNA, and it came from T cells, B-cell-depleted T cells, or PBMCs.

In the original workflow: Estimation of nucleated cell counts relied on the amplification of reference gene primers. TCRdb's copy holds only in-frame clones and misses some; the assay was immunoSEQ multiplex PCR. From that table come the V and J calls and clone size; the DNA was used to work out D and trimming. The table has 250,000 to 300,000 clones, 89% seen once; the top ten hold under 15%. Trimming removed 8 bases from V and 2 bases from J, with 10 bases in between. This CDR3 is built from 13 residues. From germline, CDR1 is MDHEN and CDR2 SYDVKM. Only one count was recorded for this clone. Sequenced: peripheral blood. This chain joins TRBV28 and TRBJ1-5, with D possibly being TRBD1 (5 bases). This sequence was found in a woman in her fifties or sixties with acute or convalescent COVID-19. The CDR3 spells CASGGEGNQPQHF. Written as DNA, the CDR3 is TGTGCCAGCGGAGGGGAAGGCAATCAGCCCCAGCATTTT. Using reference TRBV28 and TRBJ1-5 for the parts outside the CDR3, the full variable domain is DVKVTQSSRYLVKRTGEKVFLECVQDMDHENMFWYRQDPGLGLRLIYFSYDVKMKEKGDIPEGYSVSREKKERFSLILESASTNQTSMYLCASGGEGNQPQHFGDGTRLSIL.